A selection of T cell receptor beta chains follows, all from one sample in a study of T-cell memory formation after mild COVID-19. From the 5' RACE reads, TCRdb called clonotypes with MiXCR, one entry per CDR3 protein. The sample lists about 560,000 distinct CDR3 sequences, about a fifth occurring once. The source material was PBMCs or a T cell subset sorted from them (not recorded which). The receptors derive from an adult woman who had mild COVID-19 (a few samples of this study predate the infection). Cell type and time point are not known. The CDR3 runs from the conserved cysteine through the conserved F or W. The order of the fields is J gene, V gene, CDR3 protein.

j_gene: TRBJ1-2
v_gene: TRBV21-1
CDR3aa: CASSSWGQDYGYTF

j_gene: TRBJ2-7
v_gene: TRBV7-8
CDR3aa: CASSLARGMGEQYF

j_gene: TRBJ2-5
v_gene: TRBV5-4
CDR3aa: CASSLPQGTSAETQYF

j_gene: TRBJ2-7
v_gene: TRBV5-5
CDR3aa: CASSLATSGSIYEQYF

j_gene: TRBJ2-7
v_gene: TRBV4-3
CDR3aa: CASSQGDGTSSYEQYF

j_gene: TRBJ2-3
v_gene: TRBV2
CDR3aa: CASRDRDRLIVQDTQYF

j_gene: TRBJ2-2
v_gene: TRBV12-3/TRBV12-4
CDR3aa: CASSLSGPNTGELFF

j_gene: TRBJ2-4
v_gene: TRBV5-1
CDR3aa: CASSWTGGNIQYF

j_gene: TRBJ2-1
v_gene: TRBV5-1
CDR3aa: CASSSFGSGHNEQFF

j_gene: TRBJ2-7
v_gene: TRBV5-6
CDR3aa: CASSLGLGDSKPYF

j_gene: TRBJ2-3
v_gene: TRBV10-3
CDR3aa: CAISESRKISGVQPSTDTQYF

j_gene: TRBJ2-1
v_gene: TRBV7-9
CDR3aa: CASSLAPIGDRYNEQFF

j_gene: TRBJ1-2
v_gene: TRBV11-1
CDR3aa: CASSPLRQGSYGYTF

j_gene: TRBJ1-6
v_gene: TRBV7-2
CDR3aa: CASSLASRENSPLHF

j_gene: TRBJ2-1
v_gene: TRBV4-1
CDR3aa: CASRGGLAGDNEQFF

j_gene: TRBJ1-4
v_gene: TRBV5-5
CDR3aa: CASRTGGQGSEKLFF